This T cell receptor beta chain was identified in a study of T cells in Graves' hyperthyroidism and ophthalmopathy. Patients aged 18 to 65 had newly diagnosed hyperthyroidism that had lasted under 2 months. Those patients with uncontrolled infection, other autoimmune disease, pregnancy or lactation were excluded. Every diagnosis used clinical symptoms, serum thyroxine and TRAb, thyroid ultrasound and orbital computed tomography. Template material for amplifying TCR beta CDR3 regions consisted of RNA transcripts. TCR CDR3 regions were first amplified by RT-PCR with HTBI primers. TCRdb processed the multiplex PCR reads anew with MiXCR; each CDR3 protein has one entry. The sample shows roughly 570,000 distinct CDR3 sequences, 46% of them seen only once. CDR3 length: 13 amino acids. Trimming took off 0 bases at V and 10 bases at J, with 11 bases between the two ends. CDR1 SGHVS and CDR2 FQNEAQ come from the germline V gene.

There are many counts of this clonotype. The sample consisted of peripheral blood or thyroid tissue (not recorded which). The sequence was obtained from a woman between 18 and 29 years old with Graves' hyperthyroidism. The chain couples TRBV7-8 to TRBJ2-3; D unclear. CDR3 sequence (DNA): TGTGCCAGCAGCTTAGCAGTTCTGGATGCGCAGTATTTT. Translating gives CASSLAVLDAQYF.